Listed below are T cell receptor beta chains from one sample, sequenced in a study of identical twins. TCRdb recomputed calls from the 5' RACE reads with MiXCR, one row per CDR3 protein. The data hold about 520,000 distinct CDR3 sequences, with 20% to 25% observed a single time. The same sample was also studied in work on T cells expressing NK-cell markers.

Sequences were obtained from CD4+ T cells sorted from blood. These TCRs come from a woman under 30 in good health. Both conserved end residues are part of each CDR3. The D gene is left open where the match is weak. Clone size is stated in some rows and not others, as once, few, many or a class when expanded.

>.|TRBJ2-1|TRBV20-1|TRBD1
CSARRDRGKNEQFF
TGCAGTGCTAGGAGGGACAGGGGAAAAAATGAGCAGTTCTTC
>many|TRBJ1-2|TRBV5-6|.
CASSPVAGANYGYTF
TGTGCCAGCAGCCCCGTGGCGGGCGCGAACTATGGCTACACCTTC
>.|TRBJ2-5|TRBV29-1|.
CSTLGQETQYF
TGCAGCACATTGGGCCAAGAGACCCAGTACTTC
>.|TRBJ2-5|TRBV7-2|TRBD2
CASSSQAGVAETQYF
TGTGCCAGCAGCTCCCAAGCGGGAGTCGCGGAGACCCAGTACTTC
>.|TRBJ2-7|TRBV11-2|TRBD2
CASSLDGVGTRVYEQYF
TGTGCCAGCAGCTTAGATGGGGTCGGGACTAGGGTGTACGAGCAGTACTTC
>.|TRBJ1-2|TRBV7-9|.
CASSLIGRDGGYTF
TGTGCCAGCAGCTTAATCGGCAGGGATGGCGGCTACACCTTC
>few|TRBJ2-1|TRBV20-1|.
CSATAPGEQFF
TGCAGTGCAACCGCCCCAGGGGAGCAGTTCTTC
>few|TRBJ1-5|TRBV2|.
CASSRTESQPQHF
TGTGCCAGCAGCCGGACAGAATCACAGCCCCAGCATTTT
>.|TRBJ2-3|TRBV12-3/TRBV12-4|TRBD1
CASRGQGSDTQYF
TGTGCCAGCAGGGGACAGGGGTCAGATACGCAGTATTTT
>few|TRBJ2-2|TRBV20-1|.
CSARDPLGTGELFF
TGCAGTGCTAGAGATCCCCTAGGGACCGGGGAGCTGTTTTTT
>once|TRBJ2-1|TRBV11-1|TRBD2
CASSFGGARFWQFF
TGTGCCAGCAGCTTCGGGGGGGCCCGTTTTTGGCAGTTCTTC
>.|TRBJ2-1|TRBV6-5|.
CASSLLKQGRPHEQFF
TGTGCCAGCAGTTTACTCAAGCAGGGTCGCCCCCATGAGCAGTTCTTC
>.|TRBJ2-3|TRBV5-1|TRBD2
CASSFSGMSDTQYF
TGCGCCAGCAGCTTTAGCGGGATGTCAGATACGCAGTATTTT
>.|TRBJ2-1|TRBV10-3|TRBD2
CAISEWVAGLEKEQFF
TGTGCCATCAGTGAGTGGGTAGCGGGACTGGAAAAGGAGCAGTTCTTC
>few|TRBJ1-2|TRBV7-9|.
CASSFSGTDAFGYTF
TGTGCCAGCAGCTTTTCCGGGACGGATGCCTTTGGCTACACCTTC
>.|TRBJ2-7|TRBV5-1|.
CASSLAEGASYF
TGCGCCAGCAGCTTGGCGGAGGGTGCCTCGTACTTC
>few|TRBJ2-7|TRBV15|.
CATSRDLLGSYEQYF
TGTGCCACCAGCAGAGATTTGTTAGGGTCCTACGAGCAGTACTTC
>.|TRBJ1-5|TRBV6-1|.
CASSTWEDQPQHF
TGTGCCAGCAGTACCTGGGAGGATCAGCCCCAGCATTTT
>.|TRBJ1-1|TRBV5-1|TRBD1
CASSVDRGGAFF
TGCGCCAGCAGCGTCGACAGGGGAGGTGCTTTCTTT
>.|TRBJ2-2|TRBV12-3/TRBV12-4|.
CASRPTRNTGELFF
TGTGCCAGCAGACCGACTCGGAACACCGGGGAGCTGTTTTTT
>.|TRBJ1-1|TRBV7-9|.
CASSLEAFF
TGTGCCAGCAGCTTGGAAGCTTTCTTT
>.|TRBJ2-1|TRBV4-2|.
CASSPGRLRTNEQFF
TGTGCCAGCAGCCCCGGACGCCTCCGAACAAATGAGCAGTTCTTC
>.|TRBJ2-1|TRBV11-2|.
CASSLAGAPYNEQFF
TGTGCCAGCAGCTTGGCAGGGGCCCCCTACAATGAGCAGTTCTTC
>few|TRBJ2-7|TRBV20-1|.
CSARDGRTDQYF
TGCAGTGCTAGAGATGGTAGGACGGACCAGTACTTC
>many|TRBJ1-1|TRBV4-2|.
CASSLLGTENTEAFF
TGTGCCAGCAGCCTCCTAGGGACGGAGAACACTGAAGCTTTCTTT
>many|TRBJ2-4|TRBV20-1|.
CSAGGLAKNIQYF
TGCAGTGCCGGAGGACTAGCCAAAAACATTCAGTACTTC
>.|TRBJ2-1|TRBV3-1|.
CASSQESRTAYNEQFF
TGTGCCAGCAGCCAAGAATCGCGGACTGCCTACAATGAGCAGTTCTTC
>few|TRBJ1-2|TRBV12-3/TRBV12-4|TRBD1
CASSLGTGDGTGRGYTF
TGTGCCAGCAGTTTAGGGACAGGGGATGGTACTGGTCGAGGCTACACCTTC
>few|TRBJ2-7|TRBV5-1|.
CASSYTGDRYEQYF
TGCGCCAGCAGCTATACAGGTGACCGCTACGAGCAGTACTTC
>.|TRBJ2-7|TRBV7-2|.
CASSLMVEQYF
TGTGCCAGCAGCTTAATGGTCGAGCAGTACTTC
>few|TRBJ2-7|TRBV6-5|.
CASSYSGSGIYEQYF
TGTGCCAGCAGTTACTCTGGCAGTGGGATCTACGAGCAGTACTTC
>few|TRBJ2-5|TRBV5-1|TRBD2
CASRRGTTQIQETQYF
TGCGCCAGCAGACGGGGGACTACCCAGATCCAAGAGACCCAGTACTTC